This TCR beta chain is from a study of T cell responses to AZD1222 COVID-19 vaccine. Germline lookup yields CDR1 SEHNR and CDR2 FQNEAQ (reference sequence). The CDR3 sequence is 15 residues long. The ends lost 1 base at V and 6 bases at J; junction bases unmatched: 7. The protocol was immunoSEQ multiplex PCR, while the TCRdb copy is restricted to in-frame clones and leaves out a portion. This table holds 64,000 or so clones, roughly 84% found once. The source material was peripheral blood, sampled on day 0 of AZD1222 vaccination. The chain couples TRBV7-9 to TRBJ1-1; TRBD1 aligns across 8 bases. The clonotype originates from an adult in good health. The CDR3 DNA reads TGTGCCAGCAGCTTAGTACAGGGGGTTATCGCTGAAGCTTTCTTT. Amino acids: CASSLVQGVIAEAFF.